Below, one TCR beta chain is given with its context. Method: immunoSEQ multiplex PCR; TCRdb's copy keeps in-frame clones and lacks some. The repertoire holds a few hundred thousand clones, with roughly nine tenths as singletons. These data come from a study of blood T cell repertoires in COVID-19. The CDR3 is made up of 13 amino acids. The germline gives CDR1 SGDLS, CDR2 YYNGEE. V was cut by 3 bases and J by 4 bases, with 11 bases left in between. What was sequenced was PBMCs or T cells enriched from blood (not recorded which). V usage is TRBV9 and J usage is TRBJ2-7, with D perhaps matching TRBD2 (5 bases). The TCR comes from a man between 25 and 39 years old who had recovered from COVID-19. The CDR3 sequence: CASSGGLGYEQYF. The CDR3 DNA follows: TGTGCCAGCAGCGGAGGACTGGGGTACGAGCAGTACTTC.